A single sample is the source of the 13 T cell receptor beta chains below, sequenced in a study of T cell repertoires in cytomegalovirus infection. TCRdb reprocessed the reads with MiXCR, giving one entry per CDR3 protein. The sample comprises under 350,000 distinct CDR3 sequences, about 9.1% of which are singletons, and about 2.3% rests with the top ten. Material: PBMCs. These receptors were taken from a human donor in good health (CMV status not recorded). Some clones in this sample may be carry-over from other donors' samples.

This clonotype was observed many times. The gene calls are TRBV28 and TRBJ1-2; perhaps TRBD1 as D (5 bases). The germline V gene has CDR1 MDHEN and CDR2 SYDVKM. The CDR3 consists of 14 residues. The V gene lost 5 bases and the J gene lost 1 base, with 11 bases spanning the gap. In DNA, the CDR3 is TGTGCCAGCAGTCCTAACGGGGGTAACTATGGCTACACCTTC. This encodes CASSPNGGNYGYTF.

This clonotype came up many times. An end of the junction differs from the germline gene, which may be a read error. CDR3 nucleotides: TGTGCTAGCAGCCCCCCGGGGTTCGAGACCCAGTACTTC. Protein: CASSPPGFETQYF. The gene calls are TRBV7-7 and TRBJ2-5; the D gene is possibly TRBD2 (5 bases). This CDR3 spans 13 amino acids. The germline V gene encodes CDR1 SSHAT and CDR2 FNYEAQ (reference sequence).

A word on this clonotype: Being one base from a much bigger clone, this may be a read error. The gene calls are TRBV2 and TRBJ2-1; a possible D gene is TRBD2 (6 bases). CDR3 length: 15 residues. V lost 9 bases to trimming and J lost 8 bases, with 23 bases between them. Germline values: CDR1 SNHLY, CDR2 FYNNEI. This CDR3 reads CARSLGGAGVYEQFF. CDR3 DNA: TGTGCCAGGAGCCTCGGGGGAGCAGGAGTTTATGAGCAGTTCTTC.

The chain joins TRBV27 to TRBJ2-3; D gene ambiguous. V was clipped by 1 base and J by 5 bases, with 7 bases between them. Germline lookup yields CDR1 MNHEY and CDR2 SMNVEV (reference sequence). The CDR3 loop spans 13 amino acids. CDR3 residues: CASSLFSEDTQYF. CDR3 DNA sequence: TGTGCCAGCAGTTTATTTTCTGAAGATACGCAGTATTTT.

In this sample, this clonotype turned up many times. The J gene is TRBJ1-5, the V gene TRBV7-9; D may be TRBD1 (5 bases). V was pared by 4 bases and J by 4 bases, with 20 bases between. The CDR3 runs 17 residues. Germline V gene lookup returns CDR1 SEHNR and CDR2 FQNEAQ (reference sequence). DNA for the CDR3: TGTGCCAGCAGCTCGGGAGAGGGGACGGGGGTTAATCAGCCCCAGCATTTT. This translates into CASSSGEGTGVNQPQHF.

The rearrangement uses TRBV7-6 and TRBJ2-7; no reliable D call. V gave up 3 bases and J gave up 3 bases, with 9 bases separating them. Germline V gene sequence: CDR1 SGHVS, CDR2 FNYEAQ. The CDR3 contains 13 residues. This CDR3 is CASSFDGIYEQYV. CDR3 coding DNA: TGTGCCAGCAGCTTCGACGGCATCTACGAGCAGTACGTC.

This clonotype has ten or more counts. The DNA for the CDR3 is TGTGCCAGCAGCCCCCTCTTGTCTTCACCCCTCCACTTT. Residues: CASSPLLSSPLHF. This rearrangement joins TRBV7-8 to TRBJ1-6; D remains ambiguous. The length of the CDR3 is 13 residues. V lost 5 bases, J lost 9 bases, and 11 bases lay in between. Germline V gene lookup returns CDR1 SGHVS and CDR2 FQNEAQ.

This clonotype was seen repeatedly, ten times or more. This chain's CDR3 is CASNSAALNTGELFF. CDR3 bases: TGTGCCAGCAATTCAGCGGCGCTTAACACCGGGGAGCTGTTTTTT. The chain couples TRBV6-5 to TRBJ2-2; D possibly corresponds to TRBD2 (5 bases). The CDR3 length is 15 residues. The V gene lost 7 bases and the J gene lost 2 bases, with 14 bases spanning the gap. Looked up from germline, CDR1 is MNHEY and CDR2 is SVGAGI.

The sample holds many counts of this clonotype. The junction departs from the called germline gene at one end, perhaps through a read error. The chain has TRBV7-2 and TRBJ2-2; TRBD1 matches 9 bases. Germline CDR1 and CDR2: SGHTA and FQGNSA. The CDR3 runs 21 residues. The CDR3: CASSPLHSDFLQGAKTGELFF. CDR3 in DNA: TGTGCCAGCAGCCCACTTCACTCCGACTTTTTACAGGGGGCGAAGACCGGGGAGCTGTTTTTT. The full variable domain, with the rest looked up from reference TRBV7-2 and TRBJ2-2, is GAGVSQSPSNKVTEKGKDVELRCDPISGHTALYWYRQSLGQGLEFLIYFQGNSAPDKSGLPSDRFSAERTGGSVSTLTIQRTQQEDSAVYLCASSPLHSDFLQGAKTGELFFGEGSRLTVL.

The rearrangement joins TRBV29-1 to TRBJ2-1; TRBD2 agrees at 8 bases. V shed 4 bases, J shed 1 base, and the junction held 9 bases outside the gene matches. Per the germline V gene, CDR1 is SQVTM and CDR2 is ANQGSEA. This CDR3 has 16 residues. CDR3 residues: CSVGLVAGGSYNEQFF. As DNA, the CDR3 is TGCAGCGTTGGCCTTGTGGCGGGGGGTTCCTACAATGAGCAGTTCTTC.

This clonotype was counted at least ten times. The V call is TRBV12-3 or TRBV12-4, the J call TRBJ2-4; no reliable D call. V was clipped by 3 bases and J by 0 bases, with 9 bases between them. The CDR3 is made up of 15 amino acids. The CDR3 bases are TGTGCCAGCAGTTTTGGCAGCCTAGCCAAAAACATTCAGTACTTC. It specifies CASSFGSLAKNIQYF.

This clonotype was observed at least ten times. The chain combines TRBV2 with TRBJ1-1, with D uncertain. Germline values: CDR1 SNHLY, CDR2 FYNNEI. V lost 6 bases and J lost 10, with 9 bases in between. The CDR3 is 10 amino acids. CDR3 in amino acids: CASRDHGAFF. CDR3 in DNA: TGTGCCAGCAGGGACCACGGAGCTTTCTTT.

This clonotype has just a few counts. This rearrangement joins TRBV5-8 to TRBJ2-4; D gene uncertain. Trimming cost V 1 base and J 0 bases, with 8 bases left between them. This CDR3 has 15 amino acids. The germline gives CDR1 SGHTS, CDR2 YDEGEE. The CDR3 here is CASSLRVLAKNIQYF. The CDR3 DNA is TGTGCCAGCAGCTTGAGGGTTCTAGCCAAAAACATTCAGTACTTC. Together with reference TRBV5-8 and TRBJ2-4, the CDR3 gives the full variable domain: EAGVTQSPTHLIKTRGQQATLRCSPISGHTSVYWYQQALGLGLQFLLWYDEGEERNRGNFPPRFSGRQFPNYSSELNVNALELEDSALYLCASSLRVLAKNIQYFGAGTRLSVL.